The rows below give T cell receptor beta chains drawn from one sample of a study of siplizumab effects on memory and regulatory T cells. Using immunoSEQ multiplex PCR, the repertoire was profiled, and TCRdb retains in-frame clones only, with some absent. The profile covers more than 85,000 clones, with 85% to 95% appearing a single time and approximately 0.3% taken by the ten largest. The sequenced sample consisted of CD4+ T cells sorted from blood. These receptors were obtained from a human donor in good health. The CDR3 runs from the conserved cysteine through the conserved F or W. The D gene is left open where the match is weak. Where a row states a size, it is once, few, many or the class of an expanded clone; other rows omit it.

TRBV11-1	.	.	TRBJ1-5	CASSLRINQPQHF	TGTGCCAGCAGCCTCCGAATCAATCAGCCCCAGCATTTT
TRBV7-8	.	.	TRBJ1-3	CASSPRTVAGNTIYF	TGTGCCAGCAGCCCAAGGACAGTCGCTGGAAACACCATATATTTT
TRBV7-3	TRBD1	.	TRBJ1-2	CASSLTPPGQGLYGYTF	TGTGCCAGCAGCTTGACTCCCCCGGGACAGGGCCTCTATGGCTACACCTTC
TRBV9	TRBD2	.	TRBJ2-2	CASSVAGGPSTGELFF	TGTGCCAGCAGCGTAGCGGGGGGGCCTTCAACCGGGGAGCTGTTTTTT
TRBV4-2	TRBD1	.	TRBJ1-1	CASSQQDRGNTEAFF	TGTGCCAGCAGCCAACAGGACAGGGGGAACACTGAAGCTTTCTTT
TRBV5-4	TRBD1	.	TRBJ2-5	CASSSPWTGGGETQYF	TGTGCCAGCAGCTCCCCTTGGACAGGGGGGGGAGAGACCCAGTACTTC
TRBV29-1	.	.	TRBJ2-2	CSVGKGGTGELFF	TGCAGCGTGGGGAAGGGGGGCACCGGGGAGCTGTTTTTT
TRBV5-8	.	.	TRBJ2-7	CASNSGLAGEQYF	TGTGCCAGCAACTCGGGGCTAGCCGGCGAGCAGTACTTC
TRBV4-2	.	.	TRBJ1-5	CASSPDVRGIYSNQPQHF	TGTGCCAGCAGCCCCGACGTAAGAGGGATTTATAGCAATCAGCCCCAGCATTTT
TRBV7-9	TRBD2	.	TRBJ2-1	CASSLKSFPPAGANEQFF	TGTGCCAGCAGCTTAAAGTCATTCCCTCCAGCGGGAGCGAATGAGCAGTTCTTC
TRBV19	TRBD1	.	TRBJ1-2	CASSIRGRQGYTF	TGTGCCAGTAGTATTAGGGGGCGCCAGGGCTACACCTTC
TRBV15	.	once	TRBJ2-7	CATSRVRGGKSYEQYF	TGTGCCACCAGCAGAGTCCGGGGCGGGAAGTCCTACGAGCAGTACTTC
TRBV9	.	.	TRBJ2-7	CASSPAGSGEQYF	TGTGCCAGCAGCCCCGCGGGAAGCGGCGAGCAGTACTTC
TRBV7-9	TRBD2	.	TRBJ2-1	CASSLVLAGGPGTYNEQFF	TGTGCCAGCAGCTTAGTGTTGGCGGGGGGACCAGGGACCTACAATGAGCAGTTCTTC
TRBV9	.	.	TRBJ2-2	CASSVGSDIHTGELFF	TGTGCCAGCAGCGTAGGTTCGGACATACACACCGGGGAGCTGTTTTTT
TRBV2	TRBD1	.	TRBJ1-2	CASSEVGRGIRGYTF	TGTGCCAGCAGTGAAGTAGGCAGGGGGATTAGGGGCTACACCTTC
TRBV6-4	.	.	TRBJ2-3	CASSDQPVASALITDTQYF	TGTGCCAGCAGTGACCAACCCGTGGCGTCAGCGCTAATCACAGATACGCAGTATTTT
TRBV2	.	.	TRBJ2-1	CASSRLRGGEQFF	TGTGCCAGCAGCCGCCTCAGGGGGGGTGAGCAGTTCTTC
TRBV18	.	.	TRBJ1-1	CASSPRDTEAFF	TGTGCCAGCTCCCCGAGGGATACTGAAGCTTTCTTT
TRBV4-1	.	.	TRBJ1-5	CASSYGPGGQPQHF	TGCGCCAGCAGCTACGGGCCCGGGGGCCAGCCCCAGCATTTT
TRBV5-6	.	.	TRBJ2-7	CASSLPRSSYEQYF	TGTGCCAGCAGCTTGCCTAGGAGCTCCTACGAGCAGTACTTC
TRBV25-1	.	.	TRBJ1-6	CASSGLASPLHF	TGTGCCAGCAGTGGATTGGCGTCACCCCTCCACTTT
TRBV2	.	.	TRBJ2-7	CASSLLASYEQYF	TGTGCCAGCAGCCTACTAGCTTCATACGAGCAGTACTTC
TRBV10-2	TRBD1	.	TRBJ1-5	CATWTGSGQPQHF	TGCGCCACATGGACAGGGAGTGGGCAGCCCCAGCATTTT
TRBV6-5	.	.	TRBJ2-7	CASSYSMGAPYEQYF	TGTGCCAGCAGTTACTCGATGGGGGCTCCCTACGAGCAGTACTTC
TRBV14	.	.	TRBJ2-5	CASSERSETQYF	TGTGCCAGCAGCGAAAGGTCGGAGACCCAGTACTTC
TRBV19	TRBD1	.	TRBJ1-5	CASSAGQGWDNQPQHF	TGTGCCAGTAGTGCCGGACAGGGATGGGACAATCAGCCCCAGCATTTT
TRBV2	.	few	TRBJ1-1	CASRLYTEAFF	TGTGCCAGCAGGCTATACACTGAAGCTTTCTTT
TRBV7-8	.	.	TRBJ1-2	CASSPRQTYGYTF	TGTGCCAGCAGCCCAAGACAGACTTATGGCTACACCTTC
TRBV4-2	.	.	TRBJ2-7	CASSHGQSERSYEQYF	TGTGCCAGCAGCCATGGACAGAGCGAGAGATCCTACGAGCAGTACTTC
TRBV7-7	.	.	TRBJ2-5	CASSLQRGGGETQYF	TGTGCTAGCAGCTTACAGAGGGGGGGCGGGGAGACCCAGTACTTC
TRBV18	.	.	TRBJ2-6	CASSPKSFNIGANVLTF	TGTGCCAGCTCACCCAAGTCGTTTAATATTGGGGCCAACGTCCTGACTTTC
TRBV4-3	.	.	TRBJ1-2	CASSQGQQGYTF	TGCGCCAGCAGCCAAGGACAGCAGGGCTACACCTTC
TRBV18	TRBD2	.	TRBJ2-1	CASSPRLAGRNEQFF	TGTGCCAGCTCACCACGACTAGCGGGGCGCAATGAGCAGTTCTTC
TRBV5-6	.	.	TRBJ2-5	CASSLASEETQYF	TGTGCCAGCAGCTTGGCGTCAGAGGAGACCCAGTACTTC
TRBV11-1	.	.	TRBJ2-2	CASRAVGPGTGELFF	TGTGCCAGCAGGGCGGTAGGGCCGGGCACCGGGGAGCTGTTTTTT
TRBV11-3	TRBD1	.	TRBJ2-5	CASSLVKGTGIEETQYF	TGTGCCAGCAGCTTAGTCAAAGGGACAGGGATAGAAGAGACCCAGTACTTC
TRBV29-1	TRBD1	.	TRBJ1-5	CSVRTGPGNQPQHF	TGCAGCGTCAGGACAGGCCCTGGCAATCAGCCCCAGCATTTT
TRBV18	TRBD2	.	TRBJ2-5	CASSPLAMETQYF	TGTGCCAGCTCCCCACTAGCGATGGAGACCCAGTACTTC
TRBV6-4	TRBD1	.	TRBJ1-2	CASSVKNRRQGGTYGYTF	TGTGCCAGCAGTGTCAAGAACCGAAGACAGGGAGGGACTTATGGCTACACCTTC
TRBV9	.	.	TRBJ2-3	CASTLGPTDTQYF	TGTGCCAGCACCCTTGGGCCCACAGATACGCAGTATTTT
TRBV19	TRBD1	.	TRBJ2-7	CASRGQGRREQYF	TGTGCCAGTCGGGGACAGGGAAGACGCGAGCAGTACTTC
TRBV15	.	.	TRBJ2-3	CATSTRTDTQYF	TGTGCCACCAGCACCCGCACAGATACGCAGTATTTT
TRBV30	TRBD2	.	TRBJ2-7	CAWGPGGGRFHEQYF	TGTGCCTGGGGACCTGGGGGCGGGAGGTTCCACGAGCAGTACTTC
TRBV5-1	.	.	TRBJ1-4	CASSSDTNNEKLFF	TGCGCCAGCAGCTCGGACACTAATAATGAAAAACTGTTTTTT
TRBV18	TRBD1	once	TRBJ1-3	CASSPSTGGENTIYF	TGTGCCAGCTCACCATCTACAGGGGGCGAAAACACCATATATTTT
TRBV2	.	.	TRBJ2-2	CASSEQSNTGELFF	TGTGCCAGCAGTGAACAATCGAACACCGGGGAGCTGTTTTTT
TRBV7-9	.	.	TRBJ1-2	CASSDSDMYGYTF	TGTGCCAGCAGCGACTCGGACATGTACGGCTACACCTTC
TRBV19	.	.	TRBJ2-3	CASSSYRAPTDTQYF	TGTGCCAGTAGTTCGTACAGGGCCCCCACAGATACGCAGTATTTT
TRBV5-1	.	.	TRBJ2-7	CASMRGGQYF	TGCGCCAGCATGAGAGGAGGGCAGTACTTC
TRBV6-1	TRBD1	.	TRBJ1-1	CASSEATTGMNTEAFF	TGTGCCAGCAGTGAAGCGACGACAGGGATGAACACTGAAGCTTTCTTT
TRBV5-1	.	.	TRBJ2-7	CASSLAAPSKIYEQYF	TGCGCCAGCAGCTTGGCGGCTCCCTCTAAGATCTACGAGCAGTACTTC
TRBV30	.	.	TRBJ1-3	CAWDYDSGNTIYF	TGTGCCTGGGACTACGACAGCGGAAACACCATATATTTT
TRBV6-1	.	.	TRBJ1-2	CASSVDRIGYTF	TGTGCCAGCAGTGTAGACCGAATCGGCTACACCTTC
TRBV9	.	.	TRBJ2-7	CASSVAWRPGAGEQYF	TGTGCCAGCAGCGTAGCGTGGCGGCCTGGAGCTGGGGAGCAGTACTTC